The clone carrying this TCR beta chain came up a few times. This record comes from a study of response to subunit inactivated influenza vaccine. TCRdb re-analysed the RT-PCR reads in MiXCR, keeping a single row per CDR3 protein. The repertoire holds a few hundred thousand distinct CDR3 sequences, 14% seen once, with around 10% in the top ten. J was trimmed by 4 bases and V by 7 bases; bases with no gene match: 7. The CDR3 has 14 residues. The TCR originated in a man between 45 and 60 years old who received an inactivated influenza vaccine. The chain uses TRBV12-3 or TRBV12-4 and TRBJ2-1, with 7 bases identical to TRBD1. The sample in question was PBMCs from blood, obtained roughly 13 days after vaccination. CDR3 loop: CASNRQGRYNEQFF. The CDR3, as DNA: TGTGCCAGCAACCGACAGGGTCGATACAATGAGCAGTTCTTC.